This TCR beta chain stems from a study of shared clonotypes between healthy human individuals. V was pared by 1 base and J by 3 bases, with 7 bases between. Germline-derived CDR1 and CDR2 are SGHNT and YENEEA. The CDR3 is made up of 13 amino acids. The repertoire was sequenced with immunoSEQ multiplex PCR; TCRdb's copy has only in-frame clones and lacks some. The data hold millions of clones, with around nine tenths observed a single time. Concerning this clone itself: Other DNA variants within this sample encode the same CDR3.

Sequenced material: naive CD4+ T cells sorted from blood. This sample's subset: CD45RA+ positively selected. The chain couples TRBV11-3 to TRBJ2-7, with D perhaps TRBD1 (5 bases). The clonotype was recovered from a young man in good health. CDR3 in amino acids: CASSLGGGYEQYF. The CDR3 DNA sequence: TGTGCCAGCAGCTTAGGGGGCGGCTACGAGCAGTACTTC.